Sequencing of this T cell receptor beta chain was carried out in a study of OX40 agonist ivuxolimab in advanced cancers. Overall study: Patients took ivuxolimab, an agonistic anti-OX40 (CD134) antibody. Recorded diagnoses for dose-escalation patients were hepatocellular carcinoma, melanoma, renal cell or head and neck cancer.

V was pared by 3 bases and J by 5 bases, with 13 bases between. Germline-derived CDR1 and CDR2 are MNHEY and SVGAGI. CDR3 size: 14 residues. In this sample, this clone turned up once. Assay: immunoSEQ multiplex PCR; the TCRdb copy retains only in-frame clones and omits some. Among about 25,000 clones listed, 70% to 90% were seen once. The sequence was obtained from an adult with an advanced solid tumor such as melanoma, head and neck, liver or kidney cancer. The specimen was CD4+ or CD8+ T cells sorted from blood, collected in a trial of the OX40 agonist ivuxolimab. V usage is TRBV6-5 and J usage is TRBJ1-1; D may be TRBD1 (5 bases). DNA of the CDR3: TGTGCCAGCAGTTATTGGGGGGAATGGACTGAAGCTTTCTTT. Its protein is CASSYWGEWTEAFF.